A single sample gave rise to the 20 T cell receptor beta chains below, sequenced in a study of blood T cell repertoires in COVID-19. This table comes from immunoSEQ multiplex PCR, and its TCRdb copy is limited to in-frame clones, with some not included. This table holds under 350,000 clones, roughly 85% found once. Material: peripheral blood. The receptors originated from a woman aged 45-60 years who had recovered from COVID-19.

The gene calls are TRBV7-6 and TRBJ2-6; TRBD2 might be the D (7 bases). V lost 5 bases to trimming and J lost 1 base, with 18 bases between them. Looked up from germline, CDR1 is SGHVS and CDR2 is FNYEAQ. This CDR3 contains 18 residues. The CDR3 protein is CASSPFRGGNSGANVLTF. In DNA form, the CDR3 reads TGTGCCAGCAGCCCCTTTAGGGGGGGAAATTCTGGGGCCAACGTCCTGACTTTC.

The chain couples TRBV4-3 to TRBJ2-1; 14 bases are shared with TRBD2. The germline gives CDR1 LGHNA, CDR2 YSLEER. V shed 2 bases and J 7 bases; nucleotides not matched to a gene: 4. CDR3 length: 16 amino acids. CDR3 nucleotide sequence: TGCGCCAGCAGCCAACGTGGACTAGCGGGGGGAAATGAGCAGTTCTTC. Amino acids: CASSQRGLAGGNEQFF.

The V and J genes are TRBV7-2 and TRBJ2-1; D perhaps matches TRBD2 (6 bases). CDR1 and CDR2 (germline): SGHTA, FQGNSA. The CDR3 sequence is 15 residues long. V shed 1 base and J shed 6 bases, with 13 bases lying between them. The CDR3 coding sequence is TGTGCCAGCAGCTTAGACCGGACTACCACCAATGAGCAGTTCTTC. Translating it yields CASSLDRTTTNEQFF.

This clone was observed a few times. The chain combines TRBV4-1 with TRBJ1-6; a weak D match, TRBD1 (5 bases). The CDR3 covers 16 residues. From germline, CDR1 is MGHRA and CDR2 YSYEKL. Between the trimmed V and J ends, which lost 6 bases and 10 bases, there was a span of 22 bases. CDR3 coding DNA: TGCGCCAGCAGGCCGGGACTAACGTCGGGAGGGTCACCCCTCCACTTT. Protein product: CASRPGLTSGGSPLHF.

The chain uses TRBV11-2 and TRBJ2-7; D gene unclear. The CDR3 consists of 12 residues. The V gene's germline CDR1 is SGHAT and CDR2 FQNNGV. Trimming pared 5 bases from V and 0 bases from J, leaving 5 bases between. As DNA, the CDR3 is TGTGCCAGCAGCACCGGCTCCTACGAGCAGTACTTC. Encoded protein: CASSTGSYEQYF.

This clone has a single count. CDR3: CASSDPRSYNEQFF. The CDR3 nucleotides are TGTGCCAGCAGTGATCCCCGCTCCTACAATGAGCAGTTCTTC. J is TRBJ2-1 and V is TRBV25-1; no firm D call. The germline V gene encodes CDR1 MGHDK and CDR2 SYGVNS. V lost 3 bases and J lost 0, with 6 bases in between. The CDR3 covers 14 residues.

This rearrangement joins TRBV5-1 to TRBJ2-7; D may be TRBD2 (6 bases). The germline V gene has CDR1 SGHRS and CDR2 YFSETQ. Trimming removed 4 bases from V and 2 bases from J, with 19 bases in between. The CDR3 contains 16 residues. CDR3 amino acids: CASSAGSGSVTYEQYF. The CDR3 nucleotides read TGCGCCAGCAGCGCAGGGAGCGGGTCCGTGACCTACGAGCAGTACTTC. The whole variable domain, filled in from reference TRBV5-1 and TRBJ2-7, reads KAGVTQTPRYLIKTRGQQVTLSCSPISGHRSVSWYQQTPGQGLQFLFEYFSETQRNKGNFPGRFSGRQFSNSRSEMNVSTLELGDSALYLCASSAGSGSVTYEQYFGPGTRLTVT.

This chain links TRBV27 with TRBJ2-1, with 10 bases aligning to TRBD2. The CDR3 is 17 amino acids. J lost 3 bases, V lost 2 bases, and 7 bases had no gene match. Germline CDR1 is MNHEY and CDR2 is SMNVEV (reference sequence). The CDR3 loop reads CASSLRTSGLIYNEQFF. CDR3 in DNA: TGTGCCAGCAGTTTAAGGACTAGCGGCTTAATCTACAATGAGCAGTTCTTC.

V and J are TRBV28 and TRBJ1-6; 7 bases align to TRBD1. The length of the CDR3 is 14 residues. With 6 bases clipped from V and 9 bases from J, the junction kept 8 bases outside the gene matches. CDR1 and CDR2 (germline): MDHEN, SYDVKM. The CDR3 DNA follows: TGTGCCAGCAGCTCTACAGGGGCCACTTCACCCCTCCACTTT. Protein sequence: CASSSTGATSPLHF.

The CDR3 sequence is CASSWGGTEAFF. CDR3 DNA sequence: TGTGCCAGCAGCTGGGGGGGAACTGAAGCTTTCTTT. The rearrangement joins TRBV3-1 (or the pseudogene TRBV3-2) to TRBJ1-1; the D gene is possibly TRBD1 (5 bases). Germline CDR1 and CDR2: LGHDT and YNNKEL (reference sequence). This CDR3 spans 12 amino acids. Trimming took 5 bases from V and 5 from J, leaving 9 bases between them.

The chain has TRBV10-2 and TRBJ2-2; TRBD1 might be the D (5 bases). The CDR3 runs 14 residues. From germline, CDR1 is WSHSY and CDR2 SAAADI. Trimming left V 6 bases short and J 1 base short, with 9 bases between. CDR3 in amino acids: CASSDDRNTGELFF. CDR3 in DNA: TGCGCCAGCAGCGACGACAGGAACACCGGGGAGCTGTTTTTT.

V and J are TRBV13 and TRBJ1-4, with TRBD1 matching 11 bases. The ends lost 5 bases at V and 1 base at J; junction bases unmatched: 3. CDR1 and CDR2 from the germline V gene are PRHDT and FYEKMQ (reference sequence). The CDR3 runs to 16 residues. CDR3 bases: TGTGCCAGCAGCCGGGGGACAGGGGGAACTAATGAAAAACTGTTTTTT. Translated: CASSRGTGGTNEKLFF. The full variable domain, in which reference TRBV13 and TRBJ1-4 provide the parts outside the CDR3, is AAGVIQSPRHLIKEKRETATLKCYPIPRHDTVYWYQQGPGQDPQFLISFYEKMQSDKGSIPDRFSAQQFSDYHSELNMSSLELGDSALYFCASSRGTGGTNEKLFFGSGTQLSVL.

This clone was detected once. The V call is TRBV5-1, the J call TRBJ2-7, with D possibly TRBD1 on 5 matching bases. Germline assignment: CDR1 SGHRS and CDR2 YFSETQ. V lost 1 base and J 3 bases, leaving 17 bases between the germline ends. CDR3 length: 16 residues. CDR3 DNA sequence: TGCGCCAGCAGCTTGCTCCCAGGGATAAAAGACTACGAGCAGTACTTC. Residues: CASSLLPGIKDYEQYF.

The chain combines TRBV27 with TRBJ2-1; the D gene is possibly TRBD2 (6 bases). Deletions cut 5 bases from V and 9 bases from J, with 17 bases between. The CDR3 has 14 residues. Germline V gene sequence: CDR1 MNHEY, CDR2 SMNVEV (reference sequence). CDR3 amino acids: CASSSRLGGSEQFF. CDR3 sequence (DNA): TGTGCCAGCAGTAGCCGACTGGGGGGAAGTGAGCAGTTCTTC.

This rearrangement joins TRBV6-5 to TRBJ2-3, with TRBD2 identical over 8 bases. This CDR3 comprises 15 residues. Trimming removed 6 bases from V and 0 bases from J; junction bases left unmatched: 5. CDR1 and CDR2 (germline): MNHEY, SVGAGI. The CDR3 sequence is CASSNLAGSTDTQYF. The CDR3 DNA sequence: TGTGCCAGCAGCAATCTAGCGGGTAGCACAGATACGCAGTATTTT.

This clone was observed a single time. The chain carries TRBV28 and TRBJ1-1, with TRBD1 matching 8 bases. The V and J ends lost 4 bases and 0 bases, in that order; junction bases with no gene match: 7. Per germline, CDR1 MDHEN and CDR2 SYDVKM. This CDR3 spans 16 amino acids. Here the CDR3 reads CASSSGGAGMNTEAFF. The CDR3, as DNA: TGTGCCAGCAGTTCAGGGGGCGCGGGGATGAACACTGAAGCTTTCTTT. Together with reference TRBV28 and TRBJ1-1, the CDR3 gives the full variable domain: DVKVTQSSRYLVKRTGEKVFLECVQDMDHENMFWYRQDPGLGLRLIYFSYDVKMKEKGDIPEGYSVSREKKERFSLILESASTNQTSMYLCASSSGGAGMNTEAFFGQGTRLTVV.

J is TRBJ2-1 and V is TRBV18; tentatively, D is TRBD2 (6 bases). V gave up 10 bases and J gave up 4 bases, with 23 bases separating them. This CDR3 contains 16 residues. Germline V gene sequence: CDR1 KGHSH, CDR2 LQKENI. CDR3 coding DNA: TGTGCCACGACATGGGCGCGGGACGCCTCTTACAATGAGCAGTTCTTC. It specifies CATTWARDASYNEQFF.

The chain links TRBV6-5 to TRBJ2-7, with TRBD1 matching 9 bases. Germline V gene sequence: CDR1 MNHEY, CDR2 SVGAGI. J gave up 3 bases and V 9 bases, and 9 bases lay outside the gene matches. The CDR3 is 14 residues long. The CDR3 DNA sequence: TGTGCCAGTTTTGGGAGGACAGGGGTCTACGAGCAGTACTTC. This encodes CASFGRTGVYEQYF.

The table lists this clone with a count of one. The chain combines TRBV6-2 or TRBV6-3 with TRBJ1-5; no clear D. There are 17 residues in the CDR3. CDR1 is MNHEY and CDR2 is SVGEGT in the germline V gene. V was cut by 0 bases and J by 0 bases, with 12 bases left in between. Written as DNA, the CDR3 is TGTGCCAGCAGTTACTCGTGGGCCAGATCTAGCAATCAGCCCCAGCATTTT. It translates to CASSYSWARSSNQPQHF.

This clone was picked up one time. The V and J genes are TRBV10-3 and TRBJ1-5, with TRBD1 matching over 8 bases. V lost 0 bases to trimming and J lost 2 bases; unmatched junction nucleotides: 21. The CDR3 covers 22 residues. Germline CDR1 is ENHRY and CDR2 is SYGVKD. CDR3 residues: CAISESKTFGQGREGGNQPQHF. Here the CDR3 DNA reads TGTGCCATCAGTGAGTCGAAAACGTTCGGACAGGGTCGGGAAGGGGGCAATCAGCCCCAGCATTTT.